These 5 T cell receptor beta chains were sequenced from one sample in a study of T cell responses to AZD1222 COVID-19 vaccine. Clones were sequenced by immunoSEQ multiplex PCR, and TCRdb holds only the in-frame ones, with some missing. The sample consists of more than 45,000 clones, roughly 80% of them appearing once. The sample was peripheral blood, taken on day 0 of AZD1222 vaccination. The receptor set was obtained from an adult in good health.

The V and J genes are TRBV10-3 and TRBJ1-5; 8 nucleotides align to TRBD1. Trimming took 6 bases from V and 7 from J; bases not matched to a gene: 8. The CDR3 totals 14 residues. CDR1 is ENHRY, CDR2 SYGVKD, per germline. CDR3 protein: CAIRSQGEGQPQHF. The CDR3 coding sequence is TGTGCCATCAGATCACAGGGGGAGGGACAGCCCCAGCATTTT.

This chain uses TRBV28 with TRBJ1-4; D is perhaps TRBD1 (5 bases). The CDR3 consists of 15 residues. The germline V and J ends were trimmed by 5 bases and 8 bases, with 18 bases remaining between them. The germline V gene encodes CDR1 MDHEN and CDR2 SYDVKM. The CDR3 region has the DNA TGTGCCAGCAGTCCCCCGGCGGGGGTTGGAGAAAAACTGTTTTTT. This sequence encodes CASSPPAGVGEKLFF.

This clone appeared once. The chain employs TRBV5-4 and TRBJ2-7, with D uncertain. The germline gives CDR1 SGHNT, CDR2 YYREEE (reference sequence). The CDR3 spans 15 residues. The V gene lost 0 bases and the J gene lost 0 bases, with 10 bases spanning the gap. CDR3 sequence: CASSLDSRSSYEQYF. CDR3 in DNA: TGTGCCAGCAGCTTGGACAGTAGGAGCTCCTACGAGCAGTACTTC.

The chain combines TRBV5-1 with TRBJ1-2, with 9 bases lining up with TRBD1. This CDR3 comprises 15 residues. The V and J ends lost 4 bases and 0 bases, in that order; junction bases with no gene match: 4. The germline CDR1 and CDR2 sequences are SGHRS and YFSETQ. The CDR3 coding sequence is TGCGCCAGCAGCGTGGACAGGGGAGCTAACTATGGCTACACCTTC. This codes for CASSVDRGANYGYTF.

This chain connects TRBV7-9 to TRBJ1-1, with D tentatively TRBD1 (6 bases). Deletions cut 5 bases from V and 7 bases from J, with 11 bases between. This CDR3 is built from 12 residues. Germline values: CDR1 SEHNR, CDR2 FQNEAQ (reference sequence). CDR3 nucleotide sequence: TGTGCCAGCAGCCTCGACAGGTATGAAGCTTTCTTT. Translated: CASSLDRYEAFF.